The 4 T cell receptor beta chains below come from one sample, sequenced in a study of Graves' ophthalmopathy and Graves' hyperthyroidism. Amplification targeted the TCR beta CDR3 regions, with RNA transcripts as the source material. Second-round multiplex PCR came after first-round RT-PCR with HTBI primers. A single record per CDR3 protein comes from TCRdb applying MiXCR to the multiplex PCR reads. The repertoire consists of about 500,000 distinct CDR3 sequences, with roughly 14% occurring once and the leading ten covering more than 8.5%. Input material: blood. The receptors derive from a woman in her 30s with Graves' ophthalmopathy.

In its sample, this clonotype was seen many times. The CDR3 DNA reads TGCGCCAGCAGCTTGAATGGTGGGACAGGGGGCTCGGATGGCTACACCTTC. Translation: CASSLNGGTGGSDGYTF. The chain couples TRBV5-1 to TRBJ1-2; 12 bases fit TRBD1. Germline V CDR1 and CDR2: SGHRS, YFSETQ. CDR3 length: 17 residues. V shed 1 base, J shed 6 bases, and the junction held 10 bases outside the gene matches.

This clonotype has ten or more counts. The chain combines TRBV11-2 with TRBJ1-2; D gene ambiguous. Trimming cost V 0 bases and J 3 bases, with 8 bases left between them. Germline CDR1 SGHAT, CDR2 FQNNGV. CDR3 length equals 14 residues. For the CDR3, the DNA is TGTGCCAGCAGCTTAGAAGGCAGCTACTATGGCTACACCTTC. Translated, it gives CASSLEGSYYGYTF.

This clonotype has a handful of counts. The rearrangement links TRBV7-2 to TRBJ2-6, with no clear D. The CDR3 is 15 amino acids. V was shortened by 4 bases and J by 0 bases, with 7 bases between the two germline ends. Germline values: CDR1 SGHTA, CDR2 FQGNSA. The CDR3: CASSSRHSGANVLTF. DNA for the CDR3: TGTGCCAGCAGCTCCCGGCACTCTGGGGCCAACGTCCTGACTTTC.

This clonotype has more than one count but fewer than ten. The chain combines TRBV7-2 with TRBJ1-6; maybe TRBD1 (5 bases). CDR3 length: 17 amino acids. Between the trimmed V and J ends, which lost 2 bases and 10 bases, there was a span of 21 bases. Germline assignment: CDR1 SGHTA and CDR2 FQGNSA. The CDR3 loop is CASSLSTQGVGGSPLHF. The CDR3 region has the DNA TGTGCCAGCAGCTTATCGACCCAGGGAGTTGGCGGGTCACCCCTCCACTTT.